This record concerns one T cell receptor (beta chain) sequence. V lost 1 base and J lost 5, with 15 bases in between. The CDR3 loop spans 15 amino acids. The germline gives CDR1 MGHRA, CDR2 YSYEKL. This PCR relied on a set of 60 Vbeta primers and 13 Jbeta primers. Sequencing used immunoSEQ multiplex PCR; TCRdb keeps in-frame clones, though not all of them. The sample includes around 140,000 clones, 60% to 75% seen only once; the top ten take roughly 7.3%. The sample comes from a study of cytomegalovirus exposure and HLA in healthy donors. This clonotype originated in a young man in good health and CMV-seronegative. The chain recombines TRBV4-1 with TRBJ2-7, with D possibly being TRBD2 (5 bases). The sample consisted of PBMCs. The CDR3 sequence is CASSQGASYGDEQYF. The CDR3 region has the DNA TGCGCCAGCAGCCAAGGGGCTAGCTACGGCGACGAGCAGTACTTC.